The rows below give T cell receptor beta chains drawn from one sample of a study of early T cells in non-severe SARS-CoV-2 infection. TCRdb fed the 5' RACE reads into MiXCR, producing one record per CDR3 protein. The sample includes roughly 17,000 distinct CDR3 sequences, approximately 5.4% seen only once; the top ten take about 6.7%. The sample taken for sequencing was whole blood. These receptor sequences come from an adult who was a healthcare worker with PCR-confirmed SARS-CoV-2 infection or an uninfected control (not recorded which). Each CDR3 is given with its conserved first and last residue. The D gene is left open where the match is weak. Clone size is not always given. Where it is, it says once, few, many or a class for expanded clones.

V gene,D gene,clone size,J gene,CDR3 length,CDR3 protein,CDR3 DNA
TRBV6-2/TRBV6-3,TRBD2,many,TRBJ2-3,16,CASSQLAGGQLDTQYF,TGTGCCAGCAGTCAACTAGCGGGAGGGCAGTTGGATACGCAGTATTTT
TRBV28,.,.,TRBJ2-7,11,CASSLKYEQYF,TGTGCCAGCAGTTTAAAGTACGAGCAGTACTTC
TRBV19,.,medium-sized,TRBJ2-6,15,CASPTEGSGANVLTF,TGTGCCAGCCCAACGGAAGGCTCTGGGGCCAACGTCCTGACTTTC
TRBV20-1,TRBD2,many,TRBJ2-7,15,CSAKGQRDTAYEQYF,TGCAGTGCCAAAGGCCAGCGGGATACTGCCTACGAGCAGTACTTC
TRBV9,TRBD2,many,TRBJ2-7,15,CASSVGGLAGNEQYF,TGTGCCAGCAGCGTAGGGGGACTAGCGGGAAACGAGCAGTACTTC
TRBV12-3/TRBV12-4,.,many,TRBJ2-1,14,CASSFLLGNNEQFF,TGTGCCAGCAGTTTTCTCTTGGGGAACAATGAGCAGTTCTTC
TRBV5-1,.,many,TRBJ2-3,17,CASSLVFRETVEDTQYF,TGCGCCAGCAGCTTGGTTTTCAGGGAAACGGTGGAAGATACGCAGTATTTT
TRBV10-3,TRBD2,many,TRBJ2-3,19,CATERTVSGRPSSTDTQYF,TGTGCCACCGAAAGAACGGTTAGCGGGAGGCCTAGCAGCACAGATACGCAGTATTTT
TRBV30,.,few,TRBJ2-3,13,CAWTRGTTDTQYF,TGTGCCTGGACTCGGGGAACCACAGATACGCAGTATTTT
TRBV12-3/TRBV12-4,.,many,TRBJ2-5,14,CASSLRVPQETQYF,TGTGCCAGCAGTTTGAGGGTCCCCCAAGAGACCCAGTACTTC
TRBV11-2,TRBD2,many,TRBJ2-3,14,CASSLTSVTDTQYF,TGTGCCAGCAGCTTGACTAGCGTCACAGATACGCAGTATTTT
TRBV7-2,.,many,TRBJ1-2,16,CASSPLGGGGGYGYTF,TGTGCCAGCAGCCCCCTCGGAGGAGGCGGGGGATACGGCTACACCTTC
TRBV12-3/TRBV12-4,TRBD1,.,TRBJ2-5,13,CASRTGTEETQYF,TGTGCCAGCAGAACCGGGACAGAAGAGACCCAGTACTTC
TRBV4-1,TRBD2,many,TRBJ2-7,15,CASSPGLAAAYEQYF,TGCGCCAGCAGCCCCGGACTAGCGGCGGCCTACGAGCAGTACTTC
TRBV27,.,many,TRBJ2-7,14,CASSSAEGDYEQYF,TGTGCCAGCAGTTCGGCTGAAGGGGACTACGAGCAGTACTTC
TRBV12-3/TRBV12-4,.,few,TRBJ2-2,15,CASSLNEGVPGELFF,TGTGCCAGCAGTTTGAACGAGGGGGTCCCCGGGGAGCTGTTTTTT
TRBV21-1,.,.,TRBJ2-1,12,CASSPNRDEQFF,TGTGCCAGCAGCCCAAATCGGGATGAGCAGTTCTTC
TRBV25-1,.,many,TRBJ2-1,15,CASSSDLGLYNEQFF,TGTGCCAGCAGCTCTGACTTGGGGCTCTACAATGAGCAGTTCTTC
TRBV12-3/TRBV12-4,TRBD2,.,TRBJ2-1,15,CASSFGSGSPHEQFF,TGTGCCAGCAGTTTCGGTAGCGGGAGTCCGCATGAGCAGTTCTTC
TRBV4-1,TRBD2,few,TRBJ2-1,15,CASSQGLAGNNEQFF,TGCGCCAGCAGCCAAGGACTAGCGGGAAACAATGAGCAGTTCTTC
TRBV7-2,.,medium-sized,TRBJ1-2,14,CASSAPTPNYGYTF,TGTGCCAGCAGCGCCCCGACACCCAACTATGGCTACACCTTC
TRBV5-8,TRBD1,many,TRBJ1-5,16,CASSLGDRVINQPQHF,TGTGCCAGCAGCTTGGGCGACAGGGTTATCAATCAGCCCCAGCATTTT
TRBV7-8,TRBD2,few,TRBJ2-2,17,CASSLLAGGPPAGELFF,TGTGCCAGCAGCTTACTAGCGGGAGGGCCCCCAGCCGGGGAGCTGTTTTTT